This T cell receptor beta chain was sequenced for a study of shared clonotypes between healthy human individuals. Overall study findings and caveats: Sequencing depth was predicted to influence how clonotypes are shared among donors.

CDR1 is GTSNPN and CDR2 is SVGIG in the germline V gene (reference sequence). This CDR3 is built from 13 residues. The V end lost 0 bases, the J end lost 2 bases, and 5 bases lay between the germline ends. Here immunoSEQ multiplex PCR was the method, and the copy in TCRdb shows in-frame clones only, minus some. In the table there are fewer than 650,000 clones, 75% to 85% of which are singletons. Concerning this clone itself: Its antigen remains unidentified.

The sequencing input was PBMCs. The genes are TRBV30 and TRBJ1-3; D unclear. The receptor's source is a woman between 40 and 50 years old in good health. Some clones in this sample may be carry-over from other donors' samples. The CDR3 is CAWSVAPGNTIYF. The CDR3 DNA reads as TGTGCCTGGAGTGTAGCACCTGGAAACACCATATATTTT.